The 5 T cell receptor beta chains below were found in one sample sequenced in a study of vaccination and CD4 T cells after COVID-19. Stated treatment: roughly 11-day PBMC culture with coronavirus spike peptide pools or control peptides (ViraFEST assay). Their recognized antigens are unknown. Oncomine TCR Beta short-read sequencing was applied to DNA from cultured CD4+ T cells. TCRdb processed the PCR reads anew with MiXCR; each CDR3 protein has one entry. Counted here are 10,000 to 13,000 distinct CDR3 sequences, approximately 57% occurring once; the ten biggest clones make up about an eighth. The sample consisted of CD4+ T cells from blood, cultured in vitro. All receptors derive from a human donor who had recovered from COVID-19.

The chain has TRBV19 and TRBJ1-2; the match to TRBD1 covers 7 bases. Trimming removed 3 bases from V and 3 bases from J; junction bases left unmatched: 7. CDR3 length: 15 residues. Germline assignment: CDR1 LNHDA and CDR2 SQIVND (reference sequence). In DNA, the CDR3 is TGTGCCAGTAGTATGTTGGGGGGACAGTACTATGGCTACACCTTC. It encodes CASSMLGGQYYGYTF.

The DNA of the CDR3 is TGTGCCAGCAGCGGATGGACTAGCGGGAGGGCCGGGGAGCTGTTTTTT. As protein: CASSGWTSGRAGELFF. The chain has TRBV5-6 and TRBJ2-2; 15 nucleotides agree with TRBD2. Germline V gene data show CDR1 as SGHDT and CDR2 as YYEEEE. CDR3 size: 16 residues. V was pared by 4 bases and J by 6 bases, with 4 bases of the junction left unmatched.

The CDR3: CASSSLFSGQETQYF. The CDR3 DNA is TGTGCCAGCAGCTCTCTCTTTAGCGGGCAAGAGACCCAGTACTTC. The rearrangement joins TRBV28 to TRBJ2-5, with TRBD2 matching over 7 bases. This CDR3 has 15 residues. V was pared by 6 bases and J by 2 bases, with 9 bases of the junction left unmatched. CDR1 MDHEN and CDR2 SYDVKM come from the germline V gene. Based on the CDR3 plus reference TRBV28 and TRBJ2-5, the full variable domain is DVKVTQSSRYLVKRTGEKVFLECVQDMDHENMFWYRQDPGLGLRLIYFSYDVKMKEKGDIPEGYSVSREKKERFSLILESASTNQTSMYLCASSSLFSGQETQYFGPGTRLLVL.

This rearrangement joins TRBV2 to TRBJ2-7, with TRBD2 identical over 9 bases. The V gene's germline CDR1 is SNHLY and CDR2 FYNNEI. Trimming cost V 3 bases and J 3 bases; bases outside gene matches: 6. CDR3 length: 15 amino acids. The DNA for the CDR3 is TGTGCCAGCAGTGACCATGGGACTAGCCGCTACGAGCAGTACTTC. Encoded protein: CASSDHGTSRYEQYF.

This chain joins TRBV4-1 and TRBJ1-5, with 7 bases that match TRBD1. The CDR3 loop spans 13 amino acids. Germline lookup yields CDR1 MGHRA and CDR2 YSYEKL. Trimming at V came to 3 bases and at J to 7 bases, leaving 3 bases not matched to a gene. The CDR3 is CASSQFRGQPQHF. As DNA, the CDR3 is TGCGCCAGCAGCCAGTTCAGGGGGCAGCCCCAGCATTTT.